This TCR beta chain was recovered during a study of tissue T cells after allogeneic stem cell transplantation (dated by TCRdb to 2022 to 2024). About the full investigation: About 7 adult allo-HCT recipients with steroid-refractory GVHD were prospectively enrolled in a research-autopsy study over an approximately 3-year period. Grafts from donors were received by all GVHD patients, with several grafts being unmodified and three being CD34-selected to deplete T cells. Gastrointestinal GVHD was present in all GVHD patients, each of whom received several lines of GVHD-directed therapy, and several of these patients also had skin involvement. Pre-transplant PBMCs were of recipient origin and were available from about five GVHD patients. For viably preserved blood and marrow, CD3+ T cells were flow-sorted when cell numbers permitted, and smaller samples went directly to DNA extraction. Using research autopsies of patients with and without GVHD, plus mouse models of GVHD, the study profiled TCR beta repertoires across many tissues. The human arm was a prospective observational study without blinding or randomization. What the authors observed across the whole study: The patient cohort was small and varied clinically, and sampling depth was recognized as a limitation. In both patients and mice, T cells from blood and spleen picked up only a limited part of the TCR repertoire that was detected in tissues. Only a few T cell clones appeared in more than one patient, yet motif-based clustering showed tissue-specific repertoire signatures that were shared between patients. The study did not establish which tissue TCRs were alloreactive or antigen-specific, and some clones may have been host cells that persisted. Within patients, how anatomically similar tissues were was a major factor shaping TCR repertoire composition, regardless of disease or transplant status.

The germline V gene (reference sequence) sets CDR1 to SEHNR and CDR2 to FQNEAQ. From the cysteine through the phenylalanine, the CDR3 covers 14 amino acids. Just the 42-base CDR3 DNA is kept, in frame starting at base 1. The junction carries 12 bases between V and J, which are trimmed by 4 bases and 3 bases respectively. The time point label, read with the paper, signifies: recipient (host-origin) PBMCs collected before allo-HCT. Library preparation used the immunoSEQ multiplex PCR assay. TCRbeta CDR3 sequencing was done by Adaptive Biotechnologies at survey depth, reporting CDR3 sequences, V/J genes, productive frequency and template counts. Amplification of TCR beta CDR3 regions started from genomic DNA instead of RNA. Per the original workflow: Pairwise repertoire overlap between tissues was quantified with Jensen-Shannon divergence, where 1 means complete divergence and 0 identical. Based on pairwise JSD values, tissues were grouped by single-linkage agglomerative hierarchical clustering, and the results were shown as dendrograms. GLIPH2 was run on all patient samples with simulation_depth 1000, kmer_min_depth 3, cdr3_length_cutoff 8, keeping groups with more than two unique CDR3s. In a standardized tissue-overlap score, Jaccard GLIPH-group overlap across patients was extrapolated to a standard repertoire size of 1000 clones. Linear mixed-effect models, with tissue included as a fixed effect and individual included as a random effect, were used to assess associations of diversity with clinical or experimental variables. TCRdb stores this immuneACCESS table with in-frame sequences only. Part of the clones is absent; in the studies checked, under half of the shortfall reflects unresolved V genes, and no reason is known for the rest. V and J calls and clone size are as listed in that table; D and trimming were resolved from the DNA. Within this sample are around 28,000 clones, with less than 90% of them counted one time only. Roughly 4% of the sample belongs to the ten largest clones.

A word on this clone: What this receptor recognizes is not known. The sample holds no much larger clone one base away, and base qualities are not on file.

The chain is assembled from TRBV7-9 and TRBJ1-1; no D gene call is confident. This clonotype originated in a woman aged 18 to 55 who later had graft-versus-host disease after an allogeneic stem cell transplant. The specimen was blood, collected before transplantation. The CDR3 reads CASSSTGSHTEAFF. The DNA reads TGTGCCAGCAGCTCGACCGGGTCCCACACTGAAGCTTTCTTT.